This T cell receptor beta chain was observed in a study of T cell changes during pregnancy in multiple sclerosis. The CDR3 runs 14 residues. Germline CDR1 SGHRS, CDR2 YFSETQ. Trimming pared 2 bases from V and 4 bases from J, leaving 13 bases between. Clones were read by immunoSEQ multiplex PCR, and TCRdb kept only the in-frame ones, dropping some. The table has around 130,000 clones, about 95% seen once; the top ten hold over 0.35%. The clonotype comes from a female donor with multiple sclerosis, enrolled in a pregnancy study. The V call is TRBV5-1, the J call TRBJ2-7; tentative D call: TRBD2 (5 bases). Sequencing used peripheral blood, obtained after pregnancy. CDR3 sequence (DNA): TGCGCCAGCAGCTTCGGAATAACGGGGTACGAGCAGTACTTC. Its translation: CASSFGITGYEQYF. The whole variable domain, remainder taken from reference TRBV5-1 and TRBJ2-7, is KAGVTQTPRYLIKTRGQQVTLSCSPISGHRSVSWYQQTPGQGLQFLFEYFSETQRNKGNFPGRFSGRQFSNSRSEMNVSTLELGDSALYLCASSFGITGYEQYFGPGTRLTVT.